This T cell receptor beta chain was documented in a study of CD8 T cells in ankylosing spondylitis. Broader study findings: From matched ankylosing spondylitis synovial fluid, disease-linked clones were reportedly recovered at significantly enriched levels.

Making the TCR beta libraries involved quantitative 5'-RACE with molecular barcodes. MiXCR was run by TCRdb on the 5' RACE reads, yielding one entry per CDR3 protein. The table lists some 350,000 distinct CDR3 sequences, approximately 15% of them singletons. This clonotype was recorded at least ten times. Antigen unknown. The CDR3 consists of 13 residues. Trimming left V 6 bases short and J 0 bases short, with 9 bases between. This receptor was taken from a male donor with ankylosing spondylitis or in good health (not recorded which). The chain couples TRBV12-3 or TRBV12-4 to TRBJ2-7, with a possible D match to TRBD2 (6 bases). Sequenced: blood, either unsorted or a sorted T cell fraction (not recorded which). The CDR3 loop reads CASRGGSSYEQYF. The DNA of the CDR3 is TGTGCCAGCAGAGGAGGGAGCTCCTACGAGCAGTACTTC.